The clone carrying this T cell receptor (beta chain) was counted between two and nine times. Its antigen is not identified. TCRdb ran MiXCR on the 5' RACE reads and lists one entry per CDR3 protein. The sample holds 450,000 or so distinct CDR3 sequences; 13% to 15% are singletons and the top ten take about 0.53%. The entry originates in a study of identical twins. Study-wide results and caveats: Without tracking the same donors, conclusions rested on cross-sectional statistical analysis. Whereas memory repertoires showed no such difference, abundant cord blood beta clonotypes carried fewer insertions.

This sample also belongs to another study, concerning yellow fever vaccine responses in identical twins.

The sequencing sample was made of CD4+ T cells sorted from blood. The sequence was collected from a woman aged 18-35 years in good health.

CDR3 amino acids: CSVQRGFAEYEQYF. In nucleotides, the CDR3 is TGCAGCGTGCAAAGGGGGTTCGCGGAGTACGAGCAGTACTTC. This chain joins TRBV29-1 and TRBJ2-7; weak D call: TRBD1 (6 bases). The CDR3 covers 14 residues. The ends were cut back, 6 bases at V and 4 bases at J, with 19 bases in the middle. Germline CDR1 SQVTM, CDR2 ANQGSEA.